One sample yielded the 3 T cell receptor beta chains listed below, sequenced in a study of T cell responses to AZD1222 COVID-19 vaccine. Using immunoSEQ multiplex PCR, the repertoire was profiled, and TCRdb retains in-frame clones only, with some absent. The sample lists about 150,000 clones, 85% occurring once. Sequencing was performed on peripheral blood, taken 28 days after the second dose of the MenACWY control vaccine. The receptors come from an adult who received the MenACWY meningococcal vaccine as a control.

The J gene is TRBJ1-1, the V gene TRBV29-1; D remains unclear. Deletions cut 3 bases from V and 0 bases from J, with 8 bases between. The CDR3 is 13 residues long. Germline CDR1 and CDR2: SQVTM and ANQGSEA. The CDR3 reads CSVDSYMNTEAFF. In DNA form, the CDR3 reads TGCAGCGTTGACAGTTACATGAACACTGAAGCTTTCTTT.

The chain is built from TRBV6-5 and TRBJ2-5; possibly TRBD1 or TRBD2 for D (6 bases each). Per germline, CDR1 MNHEY and CDR2 SVGAGI. There are 14 residues in the CDR3. V lost 8 bases and J 0 bases, leaving 13 bases between the germline ends. The CDR3 reads CASSEGGHQETQYF. In nucleotides, the CDR3 is TGTGCCAGCTCTGAGGGGGGCCACCAAGAGACCCAGTACTTC.

The chain couples TRBV13 to TRBJ2-1; 11 bases align to TRBD1. The CDR3 has 16 amino acids. Germline V lookup: CDR1 PRHDT, CDR2 FYEKMQ (reference sequence). V lost 3 bases and J lost 2; bases outside the gene matches: 3. This chain's CDR3 is CASSFGQGAPYNEQFF. The CDR3 nucleotides read TGTGCCAGCAGCTTCGGACAGGGGGCCCCCTACAATGAGCAGTTCTTC.